This TCR beta chain was sequenced in a study of shared clonotypes between healthy human individuals. Study in general: Per donor, CD8 memory used one plate, CD8 naive used two, CD4 memory used three and CD4 naive used three. General study results and limits: Measured sharing among donors was expected to vary with sequencing depth.

This CDR3 is built from 15 residues. From germline, CDR1 is SGHNT and CDR2 YYREEE (reference sequence). Losses at the gene ends were 3 bases for V and 4 bases for J; bases not matched to a gene: 6. Per sorted-subset replicate PCR, input was around 200 ng DNA, representing roughly 29,000 T cell genomes. TCRdb keeps only in-frame clones here, not all; method: immunoSEQ multiplex PCR. The sample includes about 180,000 clones, approximately 92% of them seen just once. Each donor was a Caucasian adult residing in Nashville, Tennessee. Points on this clone: Its specificity is not known.

This sequence originates from a woman aged 25 to 39 in good health. The sample was naive CD4+ T cells sorted from blood. Subset given: CD45RA+ positively selected. This sequence joins TRBV5-4 and TRBJ2-1, with 8 bases fitting TRBD1. Written as DNA, the CDR3 is TGTGCCAGCAGCTCACCGGGACAGGCTTACAATGAGCAGTTCTTC. This encodes CASSSPGQAYNEQFF. The full variable domain, its missing parts supplied by reference TRBV5-4 and TRBJ2-1, is ETGVTQSPTHLIKTRGQQVTLRCSSQSGHNTVSWYQQALGQGPQFIFQYYREEENGRGNFPPRFSGLQFPNYSSELNVNALELDDSALYLCASSSPGQAYNEQFFGPGTRLTVL.